The 27 T cell receptor beta chains presented below share a single source sample, sequenced in a study of CD8+CD57+ T cells in acquired aplastic anemia. According to the study, genomic DNA was the template for TCR beta VDJ and CDR3 profiling. Each CDR3 protein is one row after TCRdb ran MiXCR on the reads. In the table there are hundreds of thousands of distinct CDR3 sequences, 65% to 80% of which are singletons. Sequencing was carried out using sorted CD4+, CD8+, or CD8+CD57+ T cells (not recorded which) from PBMCs. These receptors came from a human donor in good health, serving as a control.

In its sample, this clonotype was seen many times. V usage is TRBV15 and J usage is TRBJ1-3; D is uncertain. Germline V CDR1 and CDR2: LNHNV, YYDKDF (reference sequence). The CDR3 sequence is 12 residues long. V was pared by 8 bases and J by 1 base, with 6 bases between. The DNA for the CDR3 is TGTGCCACCTCGATGTCTGGAAACACCATATATTTT. Its translation is CATSMSGNTIYF.

V gene TRBV19 combines with J gene TRBJ1-5; TRBD1 is a possible D gene (6 bases). The germline V and J ends were trimmed by 9 bases and 16 bases, with 28 bases remaining between them. The CDR3 runs 14 residues. Germline V gives CDR1 LNHDA, CDR2 SQIVND (reference sequence). CDR3 sequence reads: CASTVQGYQPQHHF. In DNA form, the CDR3 reads TGTGCCAGCACCGTACAGGGATACCAGCCCCAGCATCATTTT.

V gene TRBV20-1 combines with J gene TRBJ1-5; the D is unclear. The CDR3 extends over 10 amino acids. Germline CDR1 is DFQATT and CDR2 is SNEGSKA (reference sequence). The V and J ends lost 4 bases and 9 bases respectively, with 7 bases between them. The CDR3 reads CSAMSAPQHF. CDR3 sequence (DNA): TGCAGTGCTATGAGCGCGCCCCAGCATTTT.

This clonotype was seen repeatedly, ten times or more. The chain couples TRBV18 to TRBJ2-7, with TRBD2 matching over 9 bases. The CDR3 is made up of 15 amino acids. Germline V gives CDR1 KGHSH, CDR2 LQKENI. The trim removed 0 bases at V and 3 bases at J, leaving 3 bases unmatched. The CDR3 spells CASSPPSGGLYEQYF. Written as DNA, the CDR3 is TGTGCCAGCTCACCACCGAGCGGGGGGCTCTACGAGCAGTACTTC.

The J gene is TRBJ2-7, the V gene TRBV7-8, with 9 bases identical to TRBD1. CDR1 and CDR2 from the germline V gene are SGHVS and FQNEAQ. There are 16 residues in the CDR3. V shed 0 bases, J shed 4 bases, and the junction held 7 bases outside the gene matches. The CDR3 loop is CASSLAGGQGLYEQYF. As DNA, the CDR3 is TGTGCCAGCAGCTTAGCAGGGGGACAGGGATTATACGAGCAGTACTTC.

On this clonotype itself: The CDR3 carries no conserved terminal phenylalanine or tryptophan, so it likely arises from a read error. The DNA is omitted, as the CDR3 cannot be located on it reliably, and the CDR3 follows TCRdb's listing. This sequence joins TRBV7-9 and TRBJ1-1; no DNA check was done on the table's D call, TRBD1. CDR1 and CDR2 from the germline V gene are SEHNR and FQNEAQ (reference sequence). The CDR3 comprises 13 residues, both ends counted. The CDR3 sequence is CASSLPDQPQHFG.

A note on this clonotype: The junction departs from the called germline gene at one end, perhaps through a read error. The gene calls are TRBV7-3 and TRBJ2-7, with D perhaps matching TRBD2 (5 bases). Germline CDR1 reads SGHTA; CDR2 reads FQGTGA. The CDR3 has 15 residues. CDR3 nucleotides: TGCGCCAGCAGCCCCTCGAGCGAGGGCTCCTACGAGCAGTACTTC. Protein: CASSPSSEGSYEQYF.

This clonotype has at least ten counts. The chain recombines TRBV9 with TRBJ2-7; TRBD1 aligns across 9 bases. Germline values: CDR1 SGDLS, CDR2 YYNGEE. V trimming: 3 bases; J trimming: 2 bases; junction bases outside the gene matches: 3. There are 14 residues in the CDR3. CDR3 DNA sequence: TGTGCCAGCAGCGGGGGGACAGGGACCTACGAGCAGTACTTC. Encoded protein: CASSGGTGTYEQYF.

Concerning this clonotype itself: At one end the junction does not follow the germline gene, possibly because of a read error. This chain joins TRBV5-1 and TRBJ1-1; possibly TRBD1 for D (6 bases). The CDR3 runs to 13 residues. Germline V gives CDR1 SGHRS, CDR2 YFSETQ. CDR3 nucleotide sequence: TGTGCCAGCAGCTTAAGGCTCACAGGGACAGCTTTCTTT. Its protein is CASSLRLTGTAFF.

J is TRBJ1-3 and V is TRBV5-6; possibly TRBD1 for D (6 bases). Per germline, CDR1 SGHDT and CDR2 YYEEEE. The CDR3 is 15 amino acids. V dropped 3 bases and J dropped 4 bases, with 14 bases sitting between them. CDR3 nucleotides: TGTGCCAGCAGCTATGGACAGTCTACGGGAAACACCATATATTTT. Its protein is CASSYGQSTGNTIYF.

The rearrangement links TRBV12-3 or TRBV12-4 to TRBJ1-1; D unclear. Trimming stripped 7 bases from V and 4 bases from J, with 13 bases between. CDR3 length equals 13 residues. As DNA, the CDR3 is TGTGCCAGCACTAAAGAAGGGTCCACTGAAGCTTTCTTT. Amino acid sequence: CASTKEGSTEAFF.

This clonotype showed up just a few times. The CDR3 DNA reads TGCAGTGCTATAACTAGCGGGGGGACCTTCGCCGAGCAGTACTTC. Translating it yields CSAITSGGTFAEQYF. This chain links TRBV20-1 with TRBJ2-7, with 12 bases that match TRBD2. The CDR3 has 15 residues. CDR1 is DFQATT and CDR2 is SNEGSKA in the germline V gene (reference sequence). V gave up 4 bases and J gave up 6 bases; unmatched junction bases: 10.

This rearrangement joins TRBV7-8 to TRBJ2-7; no clear D gene. There are 16 residues in the CDR3. V was clipped by 5 bases and J by 2 bases, with 19 bases between them. In germline, CDR1 is SGHVS, CDR2 FQNEAQ. This CDR3 is CASSTPRSGGTYEQYF. In nucleotides, the CDR3 is TGTGCCAGCAGCACCCCAAGGTCCGGTGGAACCTACGAGCAGTACTTC.

Concerning this clonotype: The limits of the CDR3 on the DNA are not certain, so only TCRdb's listed CDR3 is given. V and J are TRBV7-4 and TRBJ2-3; TRBD1, the table's D call, was not compared with the DNA. The germline gives CDR1 SGHVT, CDR2 SQSDAQ. Counting both end residues, the CDR3 totals 16 amino acids. CDR3 loop: CASSSPYEQYFGPQYF.

This clonotype appeared many times. The chain joins TRBV5-8 to TRBJ1-1; D might be TRBD1 (5 bases). This CDR3 spans 16 amino acids. CDR1 and CDR2 from the germline V gene are SGHTS and YDEGEE. V was cut by 1 base and J by 0 bases, with 13 bases left in between. In nucleotides, the CDR3 is TGTGCCAGCAGCTTGATTCCGGGACTATTGAACACTGAAGCTTTCTTT. It specifies CASSLIPGLLNTEAFF.

This clonotype was counted between two and nine times. This chain links TRBV6-1 with TRBJ1-1; D gene ambiguous. The V gene lost 6 bases and the J gene lost 7 bases, with 15 bases spanning the gap. The V gene's germline CDR1 is MNHNS and CDR2 SASEGT. The CDR3 covers 13 residues. The CDR3 DNA follows: TGTGCCAGCAGGGCCACCGGAGAGCTTGAAGCTTTCTTT. Encoded protein: CASRATGELEAFF.

With regard to this clonotype: The junction shows a germline mismatch at one end, possibly a read error. This chain joins TRBV7-4 and TRBJ1-2, with D perhaps matching TRBD1 (6 bases). CDR1 SGHVT and CDR2 SQSDAQ come from the germline V gene. The CDR3 is 13 amino acids. CDR3 nucleotide sequence: TGTGCCAGCAGTCCGGTGACAGGTATCGACTACTCCTTC. Translating gives CASSPVTGIDYSF.

The J gene is TRBJ1-4, the V gene TRBV25-1; D is perhaps TRBD1 (6 bases). Germline V gene lookup returns CDR1 MGHDK and CDR2 SYGVNS. Trimming stripped 3 bases from V and 8 bases from J, with 19 bases between. This CDR3 spans 16 amino acids. The CDR3 DNA reads TGTGCCAGCAGTGACCTCAGCCGGACAGTAAGGGAAAAACTGTTTTTT. Translation gives CASSDLSRTVREKLFF. The full variable domain, completed using reference TRBV25-1 and TRBJ1-4, is EADIYQTPRYLVIGTGKKITLECSQTMGHDKMYWYQQDPGMELHLIHYSYGVNSTEKGDLSSESTVSRIRTEHFPLTLESARPSHTSQYLCASSDLSRTVREKLFFGSGTQLSVL.

This clonotype was picked up many times. V and J are TRBV4-1 and TRBJ1-4; D is perhaps TRBD1 (5 bases). Germline V CDR1 and CDR2: MGHRA, YSYEKL. The CDR3 runs 15 residues. The V end lost 1 base, the J end lost 8 bases, and 14 bases lay between the germline ends. The CDR3 region is CASSQAGGKKEKLFF. CDR3 nucleotides: TGCGCCAGCAGCCAAGCGGGGGGGAAAAAAGAAAAACTGTTTTTT.

The rearrangement links TRBV10-3 to TRBJ2-5; possibly TRBD2 for D (7 bases). The CDR3 has 12 amino acids. V was pared by 11 bases and J by 5 bases, with 15 bases between. CDR1 is ENHRY, CDR2 SYGVKD, per germline. CDR3 residues: CAARGAEETQYF. DNA for the CDR3: TGTGCCGCCCGGGGGGCGGAGGAGACCCAGTACTTC.

This clonotype was detected ten times or more. V and J are TRBV2 and TRBJ2-3, with D tentatively TRBD2 (5 bases). Germline CDR1 reads SNHLY; CDR2 reads FYNNEI. CDR3 size: 13 residues. The V end lost 6 bases, the J end lost 6 bases, and 13 bases lay between the germline ends. The CDR3 DNA reads as TGTGCCAGCAGACTGGACGGGAAGGATACGCAGTATTTT. It yields the protein CASRLDGKDTQYF.

A word on this clonotype: This may be a read error, as it is one base from a much larger clone. This chain connects TRBV5-5 to TRBJ2-1, with 8 positions matching TRBD2. The CDR3 runs 16 residues. CDR1 and CDR2 (germline): SGHKS, YYEKEE (reference sequence). The CDR3 DNA is TGTGCCAGCAGCTCAGAATCGGGGGGGCCCTACAATGAGCAGTCCTTC. This codes for CASSSESGGPYNEQSF.

In its sample, this clonotype was seen many times. J is TRBJ2-3 and V is TRBV7-2; D perhaps matches TRBD1 (5 bases). Germline V gene data show CDR1 as SGHTA and CDR2 as FQGNSA. This CDR3 spans 15 amino acids. The germline V and J ends were trimmed by 4 bases and 4 bases, with 15 bases remaining between them. The CDR3 nucleotides are TGTGCCAGCAGCTCTTACAGGAGTACGGCAGATACGCAGTATTTT. This codes for CASSSYRSTADTQYF.

This clonotype was counted between two and nine times. The chain links TRBV2 to TRBJ2-7, with 10 nucleotides matching TRBD1. CDR3 length: 14 amino acids. V was clipped by 8 bases and J by 4 bases; unmatched bases: 8. The germline V gene encodes CDR1 SNHLY and CDR2 FYNNEI. CDR3 DNA sequence: TGTGCCAGCCCGAAGACAGGGGGCTCGTACGAGCAGTACTTC. Its protein product is CASPKTGGSYEQYF.

This clonotype has at least ten counts. The V and J genes are TRBV7-9 and TRBJ1-2; no firm D call. The CDR3 spans 12 residues. Germline CDR1 SEHNR, CDR2 FQNEAQ (reference sequence). The V end was cut by 3 bases, the J end by 6 bases, with 8 bases between. The CDR3: CASSLNVDGYTF. The CDR3 coding sequence is TGTGCCAGCAGCTTGAACGTGGATGGCTACACCTTC.

The chain employs TRBV12-3 or TRBV12-4 and TRBJ2-7; 8 bases agree with TRBD1. V was clipped by 6 bases and J by 5 bases; unmatched bases: 6. CDR3 length equals 13 residues. In DNA form, the CDR3 reads TGTGCCAGCAGGATAGGACAGGGAAACGAGCAGTACTTC. It yields the protein CASRIGQGNEQYF.

This clonotype was detected only once. The junction differs from germline at one of its ends, possibly a read error. The gene calls are TRBV7-4 and TRBJ1-3; weak D call: TRBD1 (6 bases). This CDR3 spans 13 amino acids. Germline values: CDR1 SGHVT, CDR2 SQSDAQ. CDR3 nucleotide sequence: TGTGCCACCCGACGGGGGGCTGGAAGCACCATATATTTT. It encodes CATRRGAGSTIYF.